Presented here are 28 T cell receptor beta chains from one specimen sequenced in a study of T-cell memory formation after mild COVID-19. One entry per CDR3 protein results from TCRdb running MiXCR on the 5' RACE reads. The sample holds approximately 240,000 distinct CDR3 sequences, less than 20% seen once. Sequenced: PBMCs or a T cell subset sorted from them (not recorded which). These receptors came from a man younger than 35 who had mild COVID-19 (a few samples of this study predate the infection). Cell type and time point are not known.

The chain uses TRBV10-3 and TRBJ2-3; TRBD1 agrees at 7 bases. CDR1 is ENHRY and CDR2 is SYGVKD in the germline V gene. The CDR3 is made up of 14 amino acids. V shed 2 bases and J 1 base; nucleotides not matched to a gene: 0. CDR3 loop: CAISETGGTDTQYF. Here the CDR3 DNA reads TGTGCCATCAGTGAGACAGGGGGCACAGATACGCAGTATTTT.

The CDR3 protein is CASSPDTRTDTQYF. The CDR3 nucleotides are TGTGCCAGCTCACCGGACACTCGCACAGATACGCAGTATTTT. The chain couples TRBV18 to TRBJ2-3; D may be TRBD1 (5 bases). Trimming stripped 3 bases from V and 1 base from J, with 8 bases between. The CDR3 is 14 amino acids. Germline-derived CDR1 and CDR2 are KGHSH and LQKENI.

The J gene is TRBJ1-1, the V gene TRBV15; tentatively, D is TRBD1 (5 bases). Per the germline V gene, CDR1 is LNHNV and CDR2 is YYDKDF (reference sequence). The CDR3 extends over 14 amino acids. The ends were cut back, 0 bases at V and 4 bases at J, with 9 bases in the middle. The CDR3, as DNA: TGTGCCACCAGCAGAGATTTGGGGGGCACTGAAGCTTTCTTT. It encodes CATSRDLGGTEAFF. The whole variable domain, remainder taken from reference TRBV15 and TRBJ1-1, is DAMVIQNPRYQVTQFGKPVTLSCSQTLNHNVMYWYQQKSSQAPKLLFHYYDKDFNNEADTPDNFQSRRPNTSFCFLDIRSPGLGDTAMYLCATSRDLGGTEAFFGQGTRLTVV.

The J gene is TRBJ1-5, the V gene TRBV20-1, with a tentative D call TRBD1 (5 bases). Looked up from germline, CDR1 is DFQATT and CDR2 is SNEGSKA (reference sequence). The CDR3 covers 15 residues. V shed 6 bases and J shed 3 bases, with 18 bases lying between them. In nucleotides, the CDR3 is TGCAGTGCCCCCTGGCCGGGACTCACCAATCAGCCCCAGCATTTT. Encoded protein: CSAPWPGLTNQPQHF.

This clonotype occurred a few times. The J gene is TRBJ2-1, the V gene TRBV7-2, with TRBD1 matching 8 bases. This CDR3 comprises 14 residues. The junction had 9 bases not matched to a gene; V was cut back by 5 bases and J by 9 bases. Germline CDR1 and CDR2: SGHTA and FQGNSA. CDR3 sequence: CASSTRQGSGEQFF. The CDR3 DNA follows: TGTGCCAGCAGCACACGACAGGGGTCGGGTGAGCAGTTCTTC.

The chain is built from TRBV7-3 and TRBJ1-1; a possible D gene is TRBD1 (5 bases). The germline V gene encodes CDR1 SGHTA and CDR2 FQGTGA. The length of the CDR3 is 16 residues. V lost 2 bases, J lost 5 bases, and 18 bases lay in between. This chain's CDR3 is CASSLGARGGRTEAFF. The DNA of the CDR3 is TGTGCCAGCAGCTTAGGGGCCCGGGGAGGGCGGACTGAAGCTTTCTTT. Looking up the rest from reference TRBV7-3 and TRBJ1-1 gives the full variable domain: GAGVSQTPSNKVTEKGKYVELRCDPISGHTALYWYRQSLGQGPEFLIYFQGTGAADDSGLPNDRFFAVRPEGSVSTLKIQRTERGDSAVYLCASSLGARGGRTEAFFGQGTRLTVV.

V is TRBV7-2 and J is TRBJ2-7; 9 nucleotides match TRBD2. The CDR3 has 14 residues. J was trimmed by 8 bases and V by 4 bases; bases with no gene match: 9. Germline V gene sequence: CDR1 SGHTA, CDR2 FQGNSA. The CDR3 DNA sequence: TGTGCCAGCAGCTCCCGGGCTAGCGGGGCTAAGCAGTACTTC. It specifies CASSSRASGAKQYF.

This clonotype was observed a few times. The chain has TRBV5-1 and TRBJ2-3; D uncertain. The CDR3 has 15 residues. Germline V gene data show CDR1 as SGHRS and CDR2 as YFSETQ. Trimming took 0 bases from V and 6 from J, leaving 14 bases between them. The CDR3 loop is CASSLGGHQRDTQYF. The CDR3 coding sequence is TGCGCCAGCAGCTTGGGGGGTCACCAAAGGGATACGCAGTATTTT.

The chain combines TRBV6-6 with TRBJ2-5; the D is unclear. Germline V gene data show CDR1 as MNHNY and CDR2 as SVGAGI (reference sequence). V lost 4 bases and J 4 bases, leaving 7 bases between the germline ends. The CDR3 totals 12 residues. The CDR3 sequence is CASSFGAETQYF. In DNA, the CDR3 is TGTGCCAGCAGTTTCGGTGCAGAGACCCAGTACTTC.

The DNA for the CDR3 is TGTGCCAGCAGCCGTTACACTGAAGCTTTCTTT. It codes for CASSRYTEAFF. V is TRBV6-2 or TRBV6-3 and J is TRBJ1-1, with D uncertain. V was cut by 6 bases and J by 3 bases, with 5 bases left in between. The CDR3 is 11 residues long. Per germline, CDR1 MNHEY and CDR2 SVGEGT.

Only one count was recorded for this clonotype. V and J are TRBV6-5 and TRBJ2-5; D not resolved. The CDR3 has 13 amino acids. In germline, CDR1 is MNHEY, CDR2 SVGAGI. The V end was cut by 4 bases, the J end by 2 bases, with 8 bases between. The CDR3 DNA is TGTGCCAGCAGTTTCCAAAGGCAAGAGACCCAGTACTTC. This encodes CASSFQRQETQYF.

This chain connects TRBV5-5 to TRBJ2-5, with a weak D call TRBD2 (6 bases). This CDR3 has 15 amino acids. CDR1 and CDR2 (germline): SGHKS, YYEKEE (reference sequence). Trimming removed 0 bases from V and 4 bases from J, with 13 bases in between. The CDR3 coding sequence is TGTGCCAGCAGCTTGGGTAGCGGAGGTGGAGAGACCCAGTACTTC. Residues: CASSLGSGGGETQYF.

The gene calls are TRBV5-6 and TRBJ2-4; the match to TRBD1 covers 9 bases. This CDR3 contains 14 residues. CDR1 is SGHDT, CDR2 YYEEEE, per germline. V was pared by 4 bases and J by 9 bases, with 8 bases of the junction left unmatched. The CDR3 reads CASSPGQGISIQYF. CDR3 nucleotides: TGTGCCAGCAGCCCGGGACAGGGTATCTCCATTCAGTACTTC.

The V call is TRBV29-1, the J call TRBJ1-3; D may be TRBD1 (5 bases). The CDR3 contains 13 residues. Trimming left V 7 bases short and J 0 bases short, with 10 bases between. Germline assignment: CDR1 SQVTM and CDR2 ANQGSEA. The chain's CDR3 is CSGMTDSGNTIYF. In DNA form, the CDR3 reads TGCAGCGGGATGACAGACTCTGGAAACACCATATATTTT.

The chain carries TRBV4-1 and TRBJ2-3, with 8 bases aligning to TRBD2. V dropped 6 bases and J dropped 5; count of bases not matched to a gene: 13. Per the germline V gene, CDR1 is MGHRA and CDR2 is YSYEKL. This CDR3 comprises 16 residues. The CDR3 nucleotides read TGCGCCAGCAGAATTATGGGCGGGGGGCCGGAAGATACGCAGTATTTT. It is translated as CASRIMGGGPEDTQYF.

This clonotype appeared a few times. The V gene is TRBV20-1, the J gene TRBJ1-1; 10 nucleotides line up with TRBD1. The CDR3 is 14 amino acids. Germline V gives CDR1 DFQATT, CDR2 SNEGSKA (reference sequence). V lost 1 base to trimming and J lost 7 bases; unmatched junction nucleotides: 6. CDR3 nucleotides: TGCAGTGCTAGAGGAAGACAGGGGGCGCATGAAGCTTTCTTT. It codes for CSARGRQGAHEAFF.

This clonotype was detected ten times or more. For the CDR3, the DNA is TGTGCCAGCAGCCGCCCGCCGGGGAGCTCCTACAATGAGCAGTTCTTC. This encodes CASSRPPGSSYNEQFF. The V and J genes are TRBV2 and TRBJ2-1; weak D call: TRBD2 (5 bases). Germline CDR1 reads SNHLY; CDR2 reads FYNNEI. With 6 bases removed from V and 0 bases from J, the gap between germline ends came to 15 bases. This CDR3 region has 16 residues.

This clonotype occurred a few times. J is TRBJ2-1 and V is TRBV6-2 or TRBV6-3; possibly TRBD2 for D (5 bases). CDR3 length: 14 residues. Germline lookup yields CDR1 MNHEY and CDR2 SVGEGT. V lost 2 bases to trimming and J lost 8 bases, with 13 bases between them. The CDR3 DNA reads TGTGCCAGCAGTTACGACGGGGTGTGGGATGAGCAGTTCTTC. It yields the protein CASSYDGVWDEQFF.

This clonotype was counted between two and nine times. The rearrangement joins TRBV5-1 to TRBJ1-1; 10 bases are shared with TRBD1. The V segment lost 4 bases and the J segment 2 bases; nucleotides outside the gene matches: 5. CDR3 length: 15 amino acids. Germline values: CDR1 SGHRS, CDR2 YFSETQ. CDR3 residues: CASSKRQGANTEAFF. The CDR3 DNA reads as TGCGCCAGCAGCAAGAGACAGGGGGCAAACACTGAAGCTTTCTTT.

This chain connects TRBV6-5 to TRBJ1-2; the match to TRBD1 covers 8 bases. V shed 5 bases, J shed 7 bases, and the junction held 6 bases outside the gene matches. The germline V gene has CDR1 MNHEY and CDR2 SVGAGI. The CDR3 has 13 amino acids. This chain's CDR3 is CASSRTGRGGYTF. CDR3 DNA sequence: TGTGCCAGCAGTCGGACAGGGCGGGGTGGCTACACCTTC.

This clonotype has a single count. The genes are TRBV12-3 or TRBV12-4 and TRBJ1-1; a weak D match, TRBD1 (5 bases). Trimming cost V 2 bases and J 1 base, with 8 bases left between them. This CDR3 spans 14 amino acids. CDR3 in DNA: TGTGCCAGCAGTTTACAGGGACGGAACACTGAAGCTTTCTTT. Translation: CASSLQGRNTEAFF.

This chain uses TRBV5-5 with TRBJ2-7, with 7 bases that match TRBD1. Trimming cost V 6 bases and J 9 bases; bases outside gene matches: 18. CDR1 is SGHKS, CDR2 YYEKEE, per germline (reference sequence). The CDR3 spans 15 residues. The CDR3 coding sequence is TGTGCCAGCACTACGGCGGGTACAGGGGAGTTGCGGCAGTACTTC. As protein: CASTTAGTGELRQYF.

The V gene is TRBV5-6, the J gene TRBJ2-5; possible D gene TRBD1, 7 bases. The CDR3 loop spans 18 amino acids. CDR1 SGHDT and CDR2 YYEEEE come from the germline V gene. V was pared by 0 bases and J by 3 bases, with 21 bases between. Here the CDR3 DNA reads TGTGCCAGCAGCTTGGCCCCCGGCAGGGGGGACACCAAAGAGACCCAGTACTTC. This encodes CASSLAPGRGDTKETQYF.

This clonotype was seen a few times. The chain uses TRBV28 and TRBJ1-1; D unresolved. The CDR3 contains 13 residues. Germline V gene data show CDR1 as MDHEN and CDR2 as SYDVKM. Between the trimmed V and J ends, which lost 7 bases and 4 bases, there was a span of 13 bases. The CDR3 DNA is TGTGCCAGCATCGAAACTGCGGGCACTGAAGCTTTCTTT. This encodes CASIETAGTEAFF.

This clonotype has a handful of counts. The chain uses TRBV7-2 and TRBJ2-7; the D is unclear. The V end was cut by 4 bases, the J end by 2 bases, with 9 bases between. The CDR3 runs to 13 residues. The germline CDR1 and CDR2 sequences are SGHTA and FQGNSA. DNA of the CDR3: TGTGCCAGCAGCTCGGCAAGGGCCTACGAGCAGTACTTC. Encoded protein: CASSSARAYEQYF.

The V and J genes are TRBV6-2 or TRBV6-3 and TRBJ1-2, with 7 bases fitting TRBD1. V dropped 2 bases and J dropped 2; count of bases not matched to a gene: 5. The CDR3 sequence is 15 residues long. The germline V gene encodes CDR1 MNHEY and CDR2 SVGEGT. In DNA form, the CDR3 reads TGTGCCAGCAGTTACAGGGGGACAGAAAACTATGGCTACACCTTC. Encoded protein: CASSYRGTENYGYTF.

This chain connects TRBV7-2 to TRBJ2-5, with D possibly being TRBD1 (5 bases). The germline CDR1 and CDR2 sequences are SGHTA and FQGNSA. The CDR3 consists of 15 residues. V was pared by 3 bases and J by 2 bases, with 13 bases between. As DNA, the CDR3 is TGTGCCAGCAGCTTCAGGGCACGGGCACAAGAGACCCAGTACTTC. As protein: CASSFRARAQETQYF.

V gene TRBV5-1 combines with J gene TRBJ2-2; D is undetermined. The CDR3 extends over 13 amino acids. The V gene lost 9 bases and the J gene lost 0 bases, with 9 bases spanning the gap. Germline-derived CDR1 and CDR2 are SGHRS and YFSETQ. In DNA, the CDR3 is TGCGCCATCACAGACTCGAACACCGGGGAGCTGTTTTTT. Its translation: CAITDSNTGELFF.